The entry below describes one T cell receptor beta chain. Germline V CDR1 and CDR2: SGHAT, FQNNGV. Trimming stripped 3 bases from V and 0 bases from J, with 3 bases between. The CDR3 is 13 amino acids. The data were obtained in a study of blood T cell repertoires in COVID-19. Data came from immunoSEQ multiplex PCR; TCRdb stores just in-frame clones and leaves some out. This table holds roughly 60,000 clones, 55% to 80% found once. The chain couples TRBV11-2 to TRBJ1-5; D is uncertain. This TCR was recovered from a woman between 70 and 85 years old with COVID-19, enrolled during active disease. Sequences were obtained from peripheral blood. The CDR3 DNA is TGTGCCAGCAGCTTTAATAGCAATCAGCCCCAGCATTTT. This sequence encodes CASSFNSNQPQHF.